This T cell receptor beta chain was identified in a study of T-cell reconstitution after alpha-beta-depleted transplantation in children. This clonotype was observed many times. Antigen specificity is unknown. Trimming pared 4 bases from V and 5 bases from J, leaving 20 bases between. CDR3 length: 16 amino acids. Germline V gene data show CDR1 as MNHEY and CDR2 as SMNVEV (reference sequence). Study-wide results and caveats: T-cell numbers and diversity, one year after transplant, stemmed largely from T cells that were newly produced. Several hundred expanded graft clones reportedly gave rise to the alpha-beta T cells present about two months after transplant.

This sample's TCRbeta library carried unique molecular identifier barcodes. TCRdb re-called the PCR reads with MiXCR, one entry per CDR3 protein. This sample has approximately 490,000 distinct CDR3 sequences, with about 11% found just once. V is TRBV27 and J is TRBJ2-5, with a weak D call TRBD2 (5 bases). This TCR was sampled from a child under 10 years old with inherited bone marrow failure, due to receive a stem cell transplant. This sample comprised PBMCs, obtained before TCRalphabeta/CD19-depleted stem cell transplant. CDR3 loop: CASSSPLRDRVETQYF. The CDR3 nucleotides are TGTGCCAGCAGTTCCCCCCTCCGGGATCGGGTCGAGACCCAGTACTTC.